The clone carrying this TCR beta chain was recorded at least ten times. This sample stems from a study of T cells after yellow fever vaccination. Overall study findings and caveats: Weaker overall, the secondary response nonetheless peaked faster (day 5 versus 15). Post-booster repertoires contained most primary-vaccination clones again (roughly 95% CD4, about 90% CD8). Practically every clonotype that responded to the vaccine could not be detected in sorted memory subsets on day 0. The appearance of a small share of clonotypes in both CD4 and CD8 compartments was observed.

V was cut by 2 bases and J by 10 bases, with 12 bases left in between. Per the germline V gene, CDR1 is MNHEY and CDR2 is SVGAGI. This CDR3 is built from 14 residues. TCRdb called the 5' RACE reads again in MiXCR, with one record for every CDR3 protein. The sample has roughly 30,000 distinct CDR3 sequences, approximately 10% seen once. The TCR originated in a man younger than 30 who received the YFV17D yellow fever vaccine. The specimen comprised PBMCs, either bulk or a sorted T-cell subset (CD4+, CD8+, memory, or dextramer-sorted; not recorded which), sampled less than 18 days after the first yellow fever vaccination. The chain has TRBV6-5 and TRBJ2-6, with D possibly matching TRBD2 (6 bases). The CDR3 protein is CASSYAGTENVLTF. In nucleotides, the CDR3 is TGTGCCAGCAGTTACGCCGGGACTGAGAACGTCCTGACTTTC.